Below, one T cell receptor (beta chain) is given with its context. Its antigen is not identified. The germline CDR1 and CDR2 sequences are SGHNT and YYREEE (reference sequence). Trimming removed 5 bases at V and 0 bases at J, with 14 bases between. The CDR3 consists of 15 residues. Clones were sequenced by immunoSEQ multiplex PCR, and TCRdb holds only the in-frame ones, with some missing. The table lists approximately 99,000 clones, approximately 89% of them singletons. This record comes from a study of OX40 agonist ivuxolimab in advanced cancers. Looking at the study overall: Cancers in dose escalation were hepatocellular, melanoma, renal cell and head and neck. The dose-escalation cohort was approximately 80% male, with a mean age of 60 years, ranging about 23 to 90.

The study's findings and limits: With doses of 0.1 to 3.0 mg/kg, CD4+ and CD8+ blood T cells had undergone clonal expansion by week 6.

The chain combines TRBV5-4 with TRBJ2-5; possible D gene TRBD1, 6 bases. The sample here was CD4+ or CD8+ T cells sorted from blood, taken in a trial of the OX40 agonist ivuxolimab. The receptor comes from an adult with an advanced solid tumor such as melanoma, head and neck, liver or kidney cancer. CDR3 sequence (DNA): TGTGCCAGCAGACCCGGGACAACGTACCAAGAGACCCAGTACTTC. Protein sequence: CASRPGTTYQETQYF.